Listed here is a single T cell receptor (beta chain). The data are from a study of blood T cell repertoires in COVID-19. Study overall: The United States, Italy and Spain provided the acute and convalescent COVID-19 samples. PBMCs, B-cell-depleted T cells, or T cells were the source of the cDNA or gDNA that made up the material.

Germline CDR1 ENHRY, CDR2 SYGVKD. V shed 6 bases and J 0 bases; nucleotides not matched to a gene: 8. This CDR3 spans 15 amino acids. In the authors' methods: Amplification of reference gene primers provided the estimated nucleated cell counts. The method was immunoSEQ multiplex PCR; TCRdb's version includes in-frame clones alone and lacks a portion of them. The V and J calls and clone size were taken over from that table, and D and trimming were inferred from the DNA. This table holds around 35,000 clones, around 86% found once. The genes are TRBV10-3 and TRBJ2-7; TRBD2 aligns across 7 bases. This TCR was recovered from a human donor in a cohort sampled during active COVID-19. The sample taken for sequencing was peripheral blood. The CDR3 loop is CAISGTTLSSYEQYF. Written as DNA, the CDR3 is TGTGCCATCAGCGGGACTACACTGAGCTCCTACGAGCAGTACTTC.